This passage covers 11 T cell receptor beta chains from one sample sequenced in a study of Ad26.COV2.S vaccination and SARS-CoV-2 variants. Method: immunoSEQ multiplex PCR; TCRdb's copy keeps in-frame clones and lacks some. This sample has 240,000 or so clones, with over 75% found just once. Documented treatment: over 15 received Ad26.COV2.S at low or high dose, single or two shots; about five received placebo; per-sample allocation not given. After the first vaccine or placebo injection, samples were drawn on day 63. The sequences come from peripheral blood, collected in a trial of Ad26.COV2.S vaccine versus placebo. These receptors were taken from a person aged 18-65 years who received the Ad26.COV2.S COVID-19 vaccine or a placebo.

The J gene is TRBJ2-3, the V gene TRBV14, with D hard to call. CDR1 and CDR2 (germline): SGHDN, FVKESK. With 1 base removed from V and 0 bases from J, the gap between germline ends came to 8 bases. The CDR3 consists of 15 residues. As DNA, the CDR3 is TGTGCCAGCAGCCAAGGAGTCTCCAGCACAGATACGCAGTATTTT. Protein: CASSQGVSSTDTQYF.

This chain uses TRBV7-9 with TRBJ2-1; 8 bases line up with TRBD1. The CDR3 loop spans 16 amino acids. V lost 1 base, J lost 9 bases, and 11 bases stayed unmatched. The germline CDR1 and CDR2 sequences are SEHNR and FQNEAQ (reference sequence). Here the CDR3 DNA reads TGTGCCAGCAGCTTAGGCTATGGACAGGGAAAGAGTGAGCAGTTCTTC. Its translation: CASSLGYGQGKSEQFF.

The CDR3 nucleotides are TGCAGCGTTGTAGGGATGCAGGGGATGATTGAGCAGTTCTTC. It codes for CSVVGMQGMIEQFF. This chain uses TRBV29-1 with TRBJ2-1, with D possibly TRBD1 on 6 matching bases. Per the germline V gene, CDR1 is SQVTM and CDR2 is ANQGSEA. Trimming stripped 4 bases from V and 9 bases from J, with 19 bases between. CDR3 length: 14 amino acids.

The chain couples TRBV7-8 to TRBJ2-1, with 7 bases lining up with TRBD1. Per the germline V gene, CDR1 is SGHVS and CDR2 is FQNEAQ. The CDR3 extends over 15 amino acids. V trimming: 10 bases; J trimming: 7 bases; junction bases outside the gene matches: 16. CDR3 nucleotides: TGTGCCATTACGCCACCCGGGACAGAAGCGAATGAGCAGTTCTTC. Translating gives CAITPPGTEANEQFF.

The rearrangement uses TRBV9 and TRBJ2-5; D not certain. This CDR3 is 14 amino acids long. Looked up from germline, CDR1 is SGDLS and CDR2 is YYNGEE. Trimming stripped 0 bases from V and 2 bases from J, with 8 bases between. CDR3 nucleotides: TGTGCCAGCAGCGTAGGTTTAGGGCAAGAGACCCAGTACTTC. Translating it yields CASSVGLGQETQYF.

The V and J genes are TRBV28 and TRBJ1-5; no clear D gene. Per germline, CDR1 MDHEN and CDR2 SYDVKM. There are 14 residues in the CDR3. V was trimmed by 7 bases and J by 2 bases, leaving 12 bases between them. The DNA of the CDR3 is TGTGCCAGCACCTCACTCGGGCGCAATCAGCCCCAGCATTTT. Translation gives CASTSLGRNQPQHF.

This chain connects TRBV3-1 (or the pseudogene TRBV3-2) to TRBJ1-1, with D possibly TRBD1 on 6 matching bases. V lost 1 base to trimming and J lost 3 bases, with 12 bases between them. This CDR3 region has 15 residues. Germline assignment: CDR1 LGHDT and CDR2 YNNKEL (reference sequence). CDR3 DNA: TGTGCCAGCAGCCAAGTGTGGGGGCTAGACACTGAAGCTTTCTTT. Translated: CASSQVWGLDTEAFF.

The V and J genes are TRBV5-1 and TRBJ2-1; 9 bases map to TRBD2. The V gene's germline CDR1 is SGHRS and CDR2 YFSETQ. The CDR3 contains 17 residues. V gave up 1 base and J gave up 7 bases; unmatched junction bases: 12. This CDR3 is CASSLSGLARQGNEQFF. CDR3 in DNA: TGCGCCAGCAGCTTGTCGGGACTAGCTCGGCAAGGGAATGAGCAGTTCTTC.

The chain uses TRBV5-1 and TRBJ2-1, with D perhaps TRBD1 (6 bases). CDR3 length: 14 residues. The germline V and J ends were trimmed by 5 bases and 6 bases, with 15 bases remaining between them. The germline V gene encodes CDR1 SGHRS and CDR2 YFSETQ. CDR3 bases: TGCGCCAGCAGTTTGTTCGGACAGCCCAATGAGCAGTTCTTC. It specifies CASSLFGQPNEQFF.

The chain recombines TRBV7-2 with TRBJ1-2, with TRBD1 matching 8 bases. Germline trimming cut 5 bases from V and 3 bases from J; bases unmatched to any gene: 11. This CDR3 spans 16 amino acids. CDR1 SGHTA and CDR2 FQGNSA come from the germline V gene. The CDR3 loop reads CASSARDRGPYYGYTF. Here the CDR3 DNA reads TGTGCCAGCAGCGCCAGAGACAGGGGCCCCTACTATGGCTACACCTTC.

The J gene is TRBJ2-3, the V gene TRBV11-2, with 9 bases matching TRBD2. Losses at the gene ends were 5 bases for V and 5 bases for J; bases not matched to a gene: 11. Germline loops: CDR1 SGHAT, CDR2 FQNNGV. The CDR3 extends over 16 amino acids. The chain's CDR3 is CASSRRLADSGDTQYF. The CDR3 region has the DNA TGTGCCAGCAGCCGCCGACTAGCGGATTCGGGAGATACGCAGTATTTT.